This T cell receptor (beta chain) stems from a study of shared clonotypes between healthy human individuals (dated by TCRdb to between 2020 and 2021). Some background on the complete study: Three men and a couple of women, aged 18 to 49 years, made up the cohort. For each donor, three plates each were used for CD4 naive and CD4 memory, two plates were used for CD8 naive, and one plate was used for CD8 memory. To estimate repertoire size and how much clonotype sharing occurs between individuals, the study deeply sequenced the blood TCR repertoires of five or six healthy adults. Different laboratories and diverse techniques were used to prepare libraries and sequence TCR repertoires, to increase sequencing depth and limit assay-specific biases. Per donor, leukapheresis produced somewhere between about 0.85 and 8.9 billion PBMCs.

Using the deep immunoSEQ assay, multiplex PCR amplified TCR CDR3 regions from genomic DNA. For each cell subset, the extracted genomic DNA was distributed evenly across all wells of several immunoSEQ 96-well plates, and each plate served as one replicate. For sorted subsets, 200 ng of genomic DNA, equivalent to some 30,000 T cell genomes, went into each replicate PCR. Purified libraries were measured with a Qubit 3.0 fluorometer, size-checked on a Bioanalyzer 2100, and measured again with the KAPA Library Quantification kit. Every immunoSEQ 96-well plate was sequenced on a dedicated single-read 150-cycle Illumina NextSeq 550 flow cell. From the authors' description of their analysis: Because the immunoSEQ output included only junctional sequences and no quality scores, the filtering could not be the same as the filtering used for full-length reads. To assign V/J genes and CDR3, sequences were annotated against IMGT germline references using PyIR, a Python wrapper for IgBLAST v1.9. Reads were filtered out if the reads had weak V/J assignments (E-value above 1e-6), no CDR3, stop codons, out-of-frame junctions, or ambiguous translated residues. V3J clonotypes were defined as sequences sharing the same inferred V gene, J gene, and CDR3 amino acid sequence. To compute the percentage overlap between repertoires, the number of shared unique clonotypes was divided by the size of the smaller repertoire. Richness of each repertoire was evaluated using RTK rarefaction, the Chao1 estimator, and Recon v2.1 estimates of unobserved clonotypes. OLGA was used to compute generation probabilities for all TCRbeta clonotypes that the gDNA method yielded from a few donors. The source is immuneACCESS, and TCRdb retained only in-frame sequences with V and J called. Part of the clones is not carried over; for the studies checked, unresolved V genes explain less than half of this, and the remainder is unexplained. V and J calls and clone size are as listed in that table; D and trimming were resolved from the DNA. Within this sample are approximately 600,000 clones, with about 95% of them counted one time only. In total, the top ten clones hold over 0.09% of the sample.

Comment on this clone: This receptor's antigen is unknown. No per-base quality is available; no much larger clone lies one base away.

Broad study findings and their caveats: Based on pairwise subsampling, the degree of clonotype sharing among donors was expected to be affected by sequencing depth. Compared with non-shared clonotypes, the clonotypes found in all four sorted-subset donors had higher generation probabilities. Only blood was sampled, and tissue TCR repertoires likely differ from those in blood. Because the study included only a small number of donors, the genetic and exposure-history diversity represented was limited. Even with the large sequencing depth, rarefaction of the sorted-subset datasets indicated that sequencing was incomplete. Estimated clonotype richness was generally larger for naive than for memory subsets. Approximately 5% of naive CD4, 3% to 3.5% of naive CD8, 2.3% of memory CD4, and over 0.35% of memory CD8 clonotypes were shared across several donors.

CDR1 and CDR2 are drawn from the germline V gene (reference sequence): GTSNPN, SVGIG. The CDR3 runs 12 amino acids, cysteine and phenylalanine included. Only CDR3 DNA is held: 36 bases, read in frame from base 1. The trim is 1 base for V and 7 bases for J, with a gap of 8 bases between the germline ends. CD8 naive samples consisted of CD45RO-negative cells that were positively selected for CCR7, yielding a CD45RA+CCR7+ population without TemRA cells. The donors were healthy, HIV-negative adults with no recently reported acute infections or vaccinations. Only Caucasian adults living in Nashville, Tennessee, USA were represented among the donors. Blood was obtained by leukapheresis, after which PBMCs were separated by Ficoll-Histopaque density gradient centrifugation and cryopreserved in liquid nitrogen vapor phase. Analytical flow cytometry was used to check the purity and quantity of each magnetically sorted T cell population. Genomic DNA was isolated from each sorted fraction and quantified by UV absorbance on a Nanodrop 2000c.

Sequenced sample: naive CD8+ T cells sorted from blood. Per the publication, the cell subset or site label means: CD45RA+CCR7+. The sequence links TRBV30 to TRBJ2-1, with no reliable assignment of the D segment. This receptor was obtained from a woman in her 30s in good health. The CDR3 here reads CAWSGAWNEQFF. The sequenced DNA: TGTGCCTGGAGTGGGGCCTGGAATGAGCAGTTCTTC.